These T cell receptor beta chains were read from a single sample in a study of control samples from healthy donors and cancer patients. Some clones are missing from TCRdb's copy, which holds only in-frame ones; the method was immunoSEQ multiplex PCR. Of about 50,000 clones in the sample, 85% to 95% were seen once. The specimen sequenced was PBMCs. The receptors stem from a man aged 25 to 40 with colorectal cancer. The CDR3 runs from the conserved cysteine through the conserved F or W. Each record gives: clone size, CDR3 length, J gene, V gene, D gene, CDR3 DNA, CDR3 protein. The D gene is left open where the match is weak. The size field is filled for only some rows; it gives once, few, many or a size class.

clone size: .; CDR3 length: 15; J gene: TRBJ2-3; V gene: TRBV6-5; D gene: TRBD1; CDR3 DNA: TGTGCCAGCAGGCCCGGGACAGCTAGCACAGATACGCAGTATTTT; CDR3 protein: CASRPGTASTDTQYF
clone size: .; CDR3 length: 15; J gene: TRBJ2-5; V gene: TRBV7-9; D gene: TRBD1; CDR3 DNA: TGTGCCAGCAGCCCGTGGGACAGGGTACAAGAGACCCAGTACTTC; CDR3 protein: CASSPWDRVQETQYF
clone size: .; CDR3 length: 14; J gene: TRBJ1-2; V gene: TRBV5-1; D gene: .; CDR3 DNA: TGCGCCAGCAGCTTGGAGAGGGCGACCTATGGCTACACCTTC; CDR3 protein: CASSLERATYGYTF
clone size: .; CDR3 length: 15; J gene: TRBJ2-3; V gene: TRBV11-2; D gene: .; CDR3 DNA: TGTGCCAGCAGCTTAGAAGGACGAGGCACAGATACGCAGTATTTT; CDR3 protein: CASSLEGRGTDTQYF
clone size: .; CDR3 length: 20; J gene: TRBJ2-2; V gene: TRBV3-1/TRBV3-2; D gene: .; CDR3 DNA: TGTGCCAGCAGCCAAGATCCGGTGACTTCCCGATCAGCGAACACCGGGGAGCTGTTTTTT; CDR3 protein: CASSQDPVTSRSANTGELFF
clone size: .; CDR3 length: 12; J gene: TRBJ2-3; V gene: TRBV5-5; D gene: .; CDR3 DNA: TGTGCCAGCAGCTCAAGGGGAGATACGCAGTATTTT; CDR3 protein: CASSSRGDTQYF
clone size: .; CDR3 length: 19; J gene: TRBJ1-3; V gene: TRBV2; D gene: TRBD1; CDR3 DNA: TGTGCCAGCAGTGGGGGACCATGGGCGACAGGGATCTCTGGAAACACCATATATTTT; CDR3 protein: CASSGGPWATGISGNTIYF
clone size: .; CDR3 length: 14; J gene: TRBJ1-2; V gene: TRBV30; D gene: .; CDR3 DNA: TGTGCCTGGAGTGTACTAGGGTGGGGCGGTGGCTACACCTTC; CDR3 protein: CAWSVLGWGGGYTF
clone size: .; CDR3 length: 14; J gene: TRBJ1-4; V gene: TRBV9; D gene: .; CDR3 DNA: TGTGCCAGCAGCGTAGCGAGCAGGGCCGAAAAACTGTTTTTT; CDR3 protein: CASSVASRAEKLFF
clone size: .; CDR3 length: 18; J gene: TRBJ2-7; V gene: TRBV5-3; D gene: TRBD1; CDR3 DNA: TGTGCCAGAAGCTTGAAATCAGGGGGCCGAACGAACGGCTACGAGCAGTACTTC; CDR3 protein: CARSLKSGGRTNGYEQYF
clone size: .; CDR3 length: 16; J gene: TRBJ1-4; V gene: TRBV14; D gene: .; CDR3 DNA: TGTGCCAGCAGCCATACTTACCGAGCAACTAATGAAAAACTGTTTTTT; CDR3 protein: CASSHTYRATNEKLFF
clone size: .; CDR3 length: 15; J gene: TRBJ2-6; V gene: TRBV4-1; D gene: .; CDR3 DNA: TGCGCCAGCAGACAAGGAATCTCTGGGGCCAACGTCCTGACTTTC; CDR3 protein: CASRQGISGANVLTF
clone size: .; CDR3 length: 15; J gene: TRBJ2-1; V gene: TRBV18; D gene: TRBD2; CDR3 DNA: TGTGCCAGCTCACCTCTAGCGGGGGGGCCCTATGAGCAGTTCTTC; CDR3 protein: CASSPLAGGPYEQFF
clone size: .; CDR3 length: 10; J gene: TRBJ1-1; V gene: TRBV21-1; D gene: .; CDR3 DNA: TGTGCCAGCACCAGGACAGAAGCTTTCTTT; CDR3 protein: CASTRTEAFF
clone size: .; CDR3 length: 16; J gene: TRBJ1-5; V gene: TRBV7-2; D gene: .; CDR3 DNA: TGTGCCAGCAGCCCCAGGGAGGCGAATAGCAATCAGCCCCAGCATTTT; CDR3 protein: CASSPREANSNQPQHF
clone size: .; CDR3 length: 14; J gene: TRBJ1-6; V gene: TRBV30; D gene: .; CDR3 DNA: TGTGCCTGGAGTCGAGGGGGTCATAATTCACCCCTCCACTTT; CDR3 protein: CAWSRGGHNSPLHF
clone size: .; CDR3 length: 18; J gene: TRBJ2-1; V gene: TRBV9; D gene: TRBD1; CDR3 DNA: TGTGCCAGCAGCGTCGGGACAGGGGGTCTTGACTCCTACAATGAGCAGTTCTTC; CDR3 protein: CASSVGTGGLDSYNEQFF
clone size: .; CDR3 length: 12; J gene: TRBJ2-7; V gene: TRBV24-1; D gene: .; CDR3 DNA: TGTGCCACCAGTGGAGAGGATAACGAGCAGTACTTC; CDR3 protein: CATSGEDNEQYF
clone size: once; CDR3 length: 15; J gene: TRBJ2-7; V gene: TRBV6-5; D gene: .; CDR3 DNA: TGTGCCAGCAGTTACTCGTTCCAGACCCACTACGAGCAGTACTTC; CDR3 protein: CASSYSFQTHYEQYF
clone size: .; CDR3 length: 14; J gene: TRBJ2-3; V gene: TRBV5-1; D gene: .; CDR3 DNA: TGCGCCAGCAGTTACAACCCCGGGGAAGATACGCAGTATTTT; CDR3 protein: CASSYNPGEDTQYF
clone size: .; CDR3 length: 15; J gene: TRBJ1-6; V gene: TRBV6-5; D gene: TRBD1; CDR3 DNA: TGTGCCAGCAGTTACTCGACAGGGGGCAATTCACCCCTCCACTTT; CDR3 protein: CASSYSTGGNSPLHF
clone size: once; CDR3 length: 15; J gene: TRBJ1-1; V gene: TRBV6-2/TRBV6-3; D gene: .; CDR3 DNA: TGTGCCAGCAGTCTCCAGCAGGGACTAAACACTGAAGCTTTCTTT; CDR3 protein: CASSLQQGLNTEAFF
clone size: .; CDR3 length: 17; J gene: TRBJ2-5; V gene: TRBV5-4; D gene: TRBD1; CDR3 DNA: TGTGCCAGCAGCTTGGAGGGACAGGGGGCCTCGGGAGAGACCCAGTACTTC; CDR3 protein: CASSLEGQGASGETQYF